This T cell receptor beta chain was retrieved from a study of PD-L1 blockade in urothelial cancer. The CDR3 sequence is 14 residues long. CDR1 is MDHEN and CDR2 is SYDVKM in the germline V gene. V shed 5 bases and J 5 bases; nucleotides not matched to a gene: 7. Some clones are missing from TCRdb's copy, which holds only in-frame ones; the method was immunoSEQ multiplex PCR. In the table there are 80,000 to 130,000 clones, about nine tenths of which are singletons. The chain couples TRBV28 to TRBJ2-7; 9 bases agree with TRBD1. Material: PBMCs, obtained around atezolizumab (anti-PD-L1) treatment. The sequence came from a woman older than 75 with urothelial cancer. The CDR3 DNA reads TGTGCCAGCAGTCAGACAGGGGGGTTAAACGAGCAGTACTTC. As protein: CASSQTGGLNEQYF.